The clone carrying this T cell receptor beta chain was picked up many times. V lost 5 bases and J lost 4; bases outside the gene matches: 8. CDR3 size: 16 residues. In germline, CDR1 is SGHTA, CDR2 FQGNSA. Primed by a sample-barcoded 5' primer and a J-beta primer mix, a second PCR proceeded for about 6 to 11 cycles. TCRdb re-called the 5' RACE reads through MiXCR, storing one row per CDR3 protein. This sample yields hundreds of thousands of distinct CDR3 sequences, of which 45% to 60% are seen a single time; 13% belongs to the top ten. The data derive from a study of blood T cells in healthy people across ages.

Sequencing was done on a sample of blood. This clonotype was sampled from a woman older than 75 in good health. The chain employs TRBV7-2 and TRBJ2-1; 10 bases are a match to TRBD1. This CDR3 reads CASSIFGTGDYNEQFF. In DNA form, the CDR3 reads TGTGCCAGCAGCATATTCGGGACAGGGGATTACAATGAGCAGTTCTTC.